Sequencing of this T cell receptor (beta chain) was carried out in a study of T cells in women clearing cervical HPV infection. The overall study: Cases were women with histologically confirmed HPV16-related CIN3 or worse, including 2 invasive cancers. For cases, blood was sampled a median approximately 150 days after lesion detection, interquartile range about 90 to 200 days. General observations from the study: Repertoire richness, not evenness, was significantly elevated in CIN3+ cases versus controls.

On this clone itself: Its antigen is as yet unknown. From the germline J gene comes the end of the CDR3, since the read stops 3 residues before it.

Assay: immunoSEQ multiplex PCR; the TCRdb copy retains only in-frame clones and omits some. The sample includes roughly 42,000 clones. Dot-blot hybridization genotyped cervical HPV amplified with MY09/MY11 PCR. Per the germline V gene, CDR1 is SGHNT and CDR2 is YYREEE (reference sequence). Trimming cost V 0 bases and J 2 bases, with 8 bases left between them. The CDR3 extends over 15 amino acids. The chain links TRBV5-4 to TRBJ2-2; possible D gene TRBD2, 6 bases. The sequence derives from a woman between 18 and 70 years old with a cervical HPV16 infection that either progressed to CIN3+ or cleared (not recorded which). Sequencing used blood buffy coat. This CDR3 is CASSLGGLNTGELFF. CDR3 DNA (partial): TGTGCCAGCAGCTTGGGGGGACTCAACACCGGGGAG. The full variable domain, completed using reference TRBV5-4 and TRBJ2-2, is ETGVTQSPTHLIKTRGQQVTLRCSSQSGHNTVSWYQQALGQGPQFIFQYYREEENGRGNFPPRFSGLQFPNYSSELNVNALELDDSALYLCASSLGGLNTGELFFGEGSRLTVL.